Below are 12 T cell receptor beta chains sequenced from a single sample in a study of CD8+ T cells in alopecia areata. Once RNA had been extracted, it was reverse transcribed into cDNA to act as the sequencing template. Sequenced by immunoSEQ multiplex PCR; TCRdb stores in-frame clones only, minus some. The sample lists 98,000 or so clones, 50% to 75% seen once, with 15% in the top ten. Treatment here: oral pan-JAK inhibitor, 5-10 mg twice daily. The sample here was CD8+ T cells sorted from blood, taken at week 4, from a patient treated with tofacitinib. The receptors come from a human donor with alopecia areata.

The rearrangement links TRBV15 to TRBJ2-5; 8 bases match TRBD1. The CDR3 is 15 amino acids. Per germline, CDR1 LNHNV and CDR2 YYDKDF (reference sequence). The junction had 8 bases not matched to a gene; V was cut back by 3 bases and J by 5 bases. CDR3 in amino acids: CATSRAGQVEETQYF. CDR3 bases: TGTGCCACCAGCAGGGCGGGACAGGTGGAGGAGACCCAGTACTTC. The variable domain in full, completed from reference TRBV15 and TRBJ2-5, reads DAMVIQNPRYQVTQFGKPVTLSCSQTLNHNVMYWYQQKSSQAPKLLFHYYDKDFNNEADTPDNFQSRRPNTSFCFLDIRSPGLGDTAMYLCATSRAGQVEETQYFGPGTRLLVL.

This clone has more than one count but fewer than ten. The chain employs TRBV29-1 and TRBJ2-1; 7 nucleotides agree with TRBD1. Germline assignment: CDR1 SQVTM and CDR2 ANQGSEA. V shed 3 bases, J shed 8 bases, and the junction held 4 bases outside the gene matches. The CDR3 consists of 12 residues. The CDR3 reads CSVDRTGDEQFF. In nucleotides, the CDR3 is TGCAGCGTTGATAGAACAGGGGATGAGCAGTTCTTC.

This chain uses TRBV25-1 with TRBJ1-1, with a possible D match to TRBD1 (5 bases). The V gene's germline CDR1 is MGHDK and CDR2 SYGVNS. The V end lost 3 bases, the J end lost 4 bases, and 15 bases lay between the germline ends. The CDR3 covers 15 residues. CDR3 sequence: CASSDPGPLPTEAFF. DNA for the CDR3: TGTGCCAGCAGTGATCCAGGGCCCCTGCCCACTGAAGCTTTCTTT.

The count of this clone is one. V gene TRBV29-1 combines with J gene TRBJ1-2, with D unresolved. This CDR3 spans 11 amino acids. Per the germline V gene, CDR1 is SQVTM and CDR2 is ANQGSEA. Between the trimmed V and J ends, which lost 2 bases and 6 bases, there was a span of 7 bases. The CDR3 bases are TGCAGCGTTGAATCTAGCGATGGCTACACCTTC. Translating it yields CSVESSDGYTF.

The chain links TRBV27 to TRBJ2-1; 11 nucleotides line up with TRBD2. The CDR3 loop spans 17 amino acids. Unmatched junction bases numbered 11, after V lost 5 bases and J lost 5 bases. Germline CDR1 is MNHEY and CDR2 is SMNVEV (reference sequence). This CDR3 reads CASSPPGLAGNHNEQFF. The CDR3, as DNA: TGTGCCAGCAGTCCTCCTGGACTAGCGGGTAACCACAATGAGCAGTTCTTC.

The CDR3, as DNA: TGTGCCATCAGTGATTGGGACAGAGCTAACTATGGCTACACCTTC. Translating it yields CAISDWDRANYGYTF. The chain couples TRBV10-3 to TRBJ1-2; 7 nucleotides match TRBD1. The CDR3 runs 15 residues. Germline V gene sequence: CDR1 ENHRY, CDR2 SYGVKD. Trimming cost V 3 bases and J 0 bases; bases outside gene matches: 4.

The genes are TRBV27 and TRBJ1-1; TRBD1 is a possible D gene (6 bases). The CDR3 has 16 amino acids. Trimming removed 0 bases from V and 5 bases from J, with 16 bases in between. Germline-derived CDR1 and CDR2 are MNHEY and SMNVEV (reference sequence). The CDR3 DNA reads as TGTGCCAGCAGTTTATCATGGGGGGCGATGAGGACTGAAGCTTTCTTT. Translating gives CASSLSWGAMRTEAFF.

V usage is TRBV27 and J usage is TRBJ2-7, with 8 bases identical to TRBD1. The CDR3 loop spans 14 amino acids. V trimming: 1 base; J trimming: 4 bases; junction bases outside the gene matches: 3. Germline assignment: CDR1 MNHEY and CDR2 SMNVEV (reference sequence). CDR3 in amino acids: CASSLWQGAYEQYF. CDR3 nucleotide sequence: TGTGCCAGCAGTTTATGGCAGGGGGCATACGAGCAGTACTTC.

The genes are TRBV27 and TRBJ2-3; 7 positions match TRBD1. The junction had 13 bases not matched to a gene; V was cut back by 4 bases and J by 3 bases. This CDR3 region has 17 residues. Germline loops: CDR1 MNHEY, CDR2 SMNVEV (reference sequence). CDR3 region: CASSSSPGTVTTDTQYF. In DNA, the CDR3 is TGTGCCAGCAGTTCCTCCCCCGGGACAGTCACAACAGATACGCAGTATTTT.

This chain joins TRBV27 and TRBJ1-2; the match to TRBD1 covers 8 bases. Germline assignment: CDR1 MNHEY and CDR2 SMNVEV (reference sequence). Trimming removed 7 bases from V and 3 bases from J; junction bases left unmatched: 13. CDR3 length: 16 residues. CDR3 nucleotides: TGTGCCAGCAACCCCACACCGGACAGGGCGGACTATGGCTACACCTTC. It yields the protein CASNPTPDRADYGYTF.

A few counts support this clone. The chain employs TRBV5-1 and TRBJ2-1; 12 bases map to TRBD2. The CDR3 runs to 15 residues. V shed 4 bases and J 8 bases; nucleotides not matched to a gene: 7. Germline V lookup: CDR1 SGHRS, CDR2 YFSETQ. CDR3 sequence: CASSPRLAGEYEQFF. Here the CDR3 DNA reads TGCGCCAGCAGCCCACGACTAGCGGGAGAGTATGAGCAGTTCTTC. The variable domain in full, completed from reference TRBV5-1 and TRBJ2-1, reads KAGVTQTPRYLIKTRGQQVTLSCSPISGHRSVSWYQQTPGQGLQFLFEYFSETQRNKGNFPGRFSGRQFSNSRSEMNVSTLELGDSALYLCASSPRLAGEYEQFFGPGTRLTVL.

The chain uses TRBV4-1 and TRBJ2-7; tentatively, D is TRBD1 or TRBD2 (5 bases each). CDR3 length: 14 residues. CDR1 and CDR2 (germline): MGHRA, YSYEKL. V shed 2 bases and J shed 0 bases, with 8 bases lying between them. The CDR3 DNA reads TGCGCCAGCAGCCAACGGGACGACTCCTACGAGCAGTACTTC. Protein sequence: CASSQRDDSYEQYF.